The source of this T cell receptor (beta chain) is a study of cytomegalovirus exposure and HLA in healthy donors (dated by TCRdb to 2016 to 2017). Study-wide context: According to an earlier analysis of around 600 of the donors, 200 million or so T cells yielded 117 million unique TCR beta sequences and 276 Gb of sequence data. An early release covering approximately 600 HLA-typed donors comprised approximately 290 gigabases of sequencing data and approximately 85 million unique TCR sequences. Among the roughly 390 genotyped donors, 81% belonged to the genetic ancestry cluster associated with self-reported Caucasian donors. The aim of the study was to test whether cataloging public T cell receptors could identify signatures of past pathogen exposure. The T cell repertoires of under 750 subjects were profiled by immunosequencing and related to cytomegalovirus serostatus. Along with the approximately 620-subject first cohort, a separate validation cohort of over a hundred different subjects was used. The study combined high-throughput TCR immunosequencing, statistical association of individual TCRs with disease status, and machine learning to predict cytomegalovirus infection status. To study patterns of TCR occurrence, a later analysis re-analyzed previously published TCR beta repertoires from several hundred donors and added high-resolution HLA genotyping. The later analysis used no new phenotypic data to find candidate immune exposures, relying instead on TCR beta sequences and their occurrence across donors. An earlier analysis of approximately 500 of the donors applied high-throughput TCR beta sequencing to assess whether each TCR beta V gene segment acted as functional or pseudogenic. Donor age, sex, ethnicity and CMV serostatus were collected together with the repertoire data. A later genetic analysis took genome-wide SNP genotypes for 398 of the 666 donors and used that subset as a discovery cohort. Every repertoire in the discovery cohort had been generated on one and the same sequencing platform. HLA typing covered class I and class II loci at four-digit resolution. The number of donors typed differed by locus, with 629-630 for A, B, C, DRB1 and DQB1, around 500 for DQA1, 600 to 610 for DPA1, and some 470 for DPB1. Because of strong linkage in the cohort, four to six DR-DQ haplotypes were treated as single units for association and clustering. Among some 400 genotyped donors of the cohort, an average of approximately 240,000 unique TCR beta nucleotide sequences was sequenced per donor, of which 15% to 20% were non-productive. What the work shows at the level of the full study, not this receptor alone: The classifier was reported to diagnose cytomegalovirus status with high specificity and sensitivity in both the original and validation cohorts. Compared with the approximately 600-donor mean, donors in an Asian-associated ancestry cluster had fewer N-insertions in productive TCRs, according to a later genetic analysis. The presence/absence analyses assumed that sequencing depth was roughly uniform across donors, and that assumption may not be true. Specific HLA alleles were associated with roughly 16,000 TCR beta sequences at a false discovery rate of 0.05 in a later analysis. CMV serostatus was the only immune exposure information available for the cohort. Assigning TCR associations to individual alleles was difficult when HLA alleles, especially DR and DQ, strongly co-occurred. A further reported finding was that TCR beta sequences accurately predicted the HLA-A and HLA-B alleles for most subjects in the first cohort. While some public TCRs were present in many individuals, most TCR sequences turned up only very rarely across donors. In a later analysis, the rate of TCR association differed among HLA loci, with DRB1 alleles having the most associated TCRs and HLA-C alleles having the fewest. Because counts were too low, about 18 rarely observed V segments, including chromosome 9 orphons, were left out of the earlier analysis of 500 to 750 of the donors. Correlated functional status among segregating V segments might be attributable to linkage disequilibrium, but an unknown experimental factor could not be ruled out. A later analysis reported that several top co-occurrence clusters appeared linked to parvovirus B19, influenza, CMV and Epstein-Barr virus. V-gene and J-gene trimming of TCR beta chains was associated with a missense DCLRE1C variant in a later genetic analysis, and the association was replicated in an independent cohort. The cohort was sequenced for TCR beta chains only, and without alpha or paired-chain data the features that could be detected were limited. A total of some 180 TCR beta chains were listed by the study as associated with cytomegalovirus. Three of the identified cytomegalovirus-associated TCR beta chains were confirmed in vitro to be specific for cytomegalovirus antigens. Because some donors lacked HLA typing at each locus, the association tests relied only on the typed subset. A group of highly shared sequence variants was considered likely to be a technical artifact of the sequencing pipeline. A later analysis found that most CMV-associated TCR beta chains appeared HLA-restricted, with HLA associations seemingly driven largely by CMV exposure. An earlier analysis of roughly 570 of the donors showed that most TCR beta V segments appeared in productive rearrangements either about 90% or about 30% of the time, which broadly matched IMGT annotations. The 87-base-pair reads could not distinguish some IMGT-functional V segments, including TRBV6-2 and TRBV6-3, so those segments were excluded. The authors suggested that the approach could potentially be extended to other disease states and immunological phenotypes. Compared with equally common non-associated chains, HLA-associated TCR beta chains in a later analysis were more clonally expanded and had lower generation probabilities.

The table lists this clone with a few counts. This clone's antigen is unknown. Within one base of it there is no much larger clone, and no base qualities were kept. The protocol used for the library was the immunoSEQ multiplex PCR assay. The multiplex PCR relied on a mix of 60 forward primers for TCR Vbeta segments and 13 reverse primers for TCR Jbeta segments. The CDR3 region of rearranged TCR beta genes was amplified from genomic DNA with a multiplex PCR assay. The Illumina HiSeq System was used to sequence the amplified TCR beta libraries as 87-base-pair reads. Under the source paper's analysis protocol: In a later analysis, tens of millions of unique TCR beta chains were counted across the 650 to 750 repertoires, and roughly 11 million of these chains were shared by at least two donors. Raw reads were error-corrected and collapsed into unique sequences by a nearest-neighbor algorithm in which closely related sequences were merged to remove PCR and sequencing errors. V, D and J gene segments were assigned by aligning CDR3 sequences to IMGT reference sequences. For a sequence to be retained, a match of at least six nucleotides was required to both a V gene segment and a J gene segment. Rearrangements were classified as productive when the CDR3 lacked stop codons and remained in frame with V and J, and all other rearrangements were classified as non-productive. Following IMGT convention, CDR3 was defined as the stretch from the second conserved V-encoded cysteine up to the conserved J-encoded phenylalanine. In an earlier analysis of around 540 of the donors, sequences lacking an unambiguous match to a single V gene segment were excluded. An earlier analysis of 450 to 650 of the donors called V segments functional above 56.7% productive rearrangements and segregating when the between-donor standard deviation exceeded 5%. A statistical classification framework was built to diagnose cytomegalovirus status from the catalog of TCR beta chain sequences. A later analysis assigned V and J genes by comparing TCR nucleotide sequences with IMGT/GENE-DB human TR gene sequences. The TCRdist pipeline was used in a later analysis to assign CDR3 sequences and most-parsimonious VDJ recombination scenarios. In a later analysis, each TCR beta chain was defined by its CDR3 amino acid sequence together with its V-gene family, and reads without a unique V-gene family were excluded. In a later analysis, fewer than 650 highly shared, low-generation-probability nucleotide sequences were removed to address suspected cross-contamination and a sequencing artifact. In a later analysis, a clonal expansion index for each public chain was calculated from normalized within-repertoire ranks of inferred template counts. In a later analysis, generation probabilities were computed using a VDJ recombination model fitted to out-of-frame rearrangements, and the results were checked against IGoR. A later analysis scored TCR-TCR, TCR-HLA and TCR-CMV co-occurrence with hypergeometric tests, applying a repertoire-size bias correction to TCR pairs. A later analysis estimated false discovery rates by permuting HLA or CMV assignments 20 times. In a later analysis, co-occurring TCRs were grouped using DBSCAN, and TCRdist sequence similarity was added for clustering within HLA-allele-positive subsets. Repertoires with fewer than 30,000 or more than 120,000 public chains, plus five repertoires with anomalous nucleotide sharing, were excluded from co-occurrence clustering. Drawn from immuneACCESS, this table holds only the in-frame rearrangements with V and J called that TCRdb kept. Clones are partly lost; checked studies trace under half to an unresolved V gene and leave the rest unexplained. V, J and clone size are taken as reported in that table, and D and trimming were inferred from the DNA itself. Across this sample there are 100,000 to 150,000 clones, with about 78% seen only once. Around 3.7% of the sample is held by the ten biggest clonotypes.

Taken from cysteine to phenylalanine, the CDR3 has 11 residues. Just the 33-base CDR3 DNA is kept, in frame starting at base 1. The germline V gene (reference sequence) gives CDR1 as GTSNPN and CDR2 as SVGIG. The cohort was made up of roughly 670 healthy bone marrow donors. At the time of sampling, every cohort member was nominally healthy, though immune exposures that went unrecorded were likely present. The donor tested CMV seronegative and was one of the 352 seronegative cohort members. Each donor provided a peripheral blood sample, and peripheral blood mononuclear cells were used for TCR beta sequencing. Genomic DNA extraction from the blood cell samples was performed with the Qiagen DNeasy Blood Extraction Kit.

The sequence links TRBV30 to TRBJ1-2; the D segment could be TRBD1, given 6 matching bases. The TCR was taken from a man aged 30 to 39 in good health and CMV-seronegative. Sequenced material: PBMCs. The CDR3 protein sequence reads: CASSPGEGYTF. The sequenced DNA: TGTGCTTCAAGCCCAGGGGAGGGCTACACCTTC. Reference TRBV30 and TRBJ1-2 genes cover what lies past the CDR3, so the full variable domain is SQTIHQWPATLVQPVGSPLSLECTVEGTSNPNLYWYRQAAGRGLQLLFYSVGIGQISSEVPQNLSASRPQDRQFILSSKKLLLSDSGFYLCASSPGEGYTFGSGTRLTVV.